What follows are 7 T cell receptor beta chains derived from one specimen sequenced in a study of cytomegalovirus exposure and HLA in healthy donors. Primers: 60 Vbeta forward and 13 Jbeta reverse. The table came from immunoSEQ multiplex PCR; TCRdb's copy has only in-frame clones and leaves some out. The table includes approximately 120,000 clones, 78% detected once. Input material: PBMCs. All receptors come from a man aged 35 to 55 in good health and CMV-seronegative.

The rearrangement links TRBV7-2 to TRBJ1-6, with D maybe TRBD1 (5 bases). The CDR3 spans 14 residues. Per germline, CDR1 SGHTA and CDR2 FQGNSA. Trimming stripped 3 bases from V and 6 bases from J, with 9 bases between. CDR3 nucleotides: TGTGCCAGCAGCTTGGGGCAGTTTAATTCACCCCTCCACTTT. It specifies CASSLGQFNSPLHF.

This clone was observed a handful of times. This chain uses TRBV4-1 with TRBJ1-2, with D perhaps matching TRBD1 (6 bases). Germline V CDR1 and CDR2: MGHRA, YSYEKL. The V gene lost 7 bases and the J gene lost 6 bases, with 21 bases spanning the gap. This CDR3 has 15 amino acids. CDR3 sequence (DNA): TGCGCCAGCACTTTCGGGGGGGCAGGGGCGGATGGCTACACCTTC. Protein product: CASTFGGAGADGYTF.

The genes are TRBV18 and TRBJ2-1; 12 positions agree with TRBD2. Per the germline V gene, CDR1 is KGHSH and CDR2 is LQKENI. The CDR3 consists of 17 residues. V was clipped by 5 bases and J by 3 bases; unmatched bases: 8. The CDR3 spells CASSILAGGPIYNEQFF. Here the CDR3 DNA reads TGTGCCAGCTCAATACTAGCGGGGGGCCCGATCTACAATGAGCAGTTCTTC.

Note on this clone: The same CDR3 can be traced to other DNA sequences in this sample. The chain recombines TRBV2 with TRBJ1-1; D possibly corresponds to TRBD1 (5 bases). V lost 6 bases, J lost 0 bases, and 11 bases lay in between. The CDR3 extends over 14 amino acids. Germline V gene data show CDR1 as SNHLY and CDR2 as FYNNEI. CDR3: CASRGDSLNTEAFF. In DNA form, the CDR3 reads TGTGCCAGCAGAGGAGACAGCTTGAACACTGAAGCTTTCTTT.

CDR3 loop: CASSTVGRASGGPRETQYF. The CDR3 region has the DNA TGTGCCAGCAGCACTGTGGGTAGGGCTAGCGGGGGGCCCCGAGAGACCCAGTACTTC. The rearrangement links TRBV9 to TRBJ2-5, with 11 nucleotides matching TRBD2. With 4 bases clipped from V and 4 bases from J, the junction kept 18 bases outside the gene matches. CDR3 size: 19 residues. Germline CDR1 reads SGDLS; CDR2 reads YYNGEE.

V and J are TRBV11-3 and TRBJ2-1; 9 positions match TRBD1. The CDR3 spans 17 residues. The V and J ends lost 2 bases and 3 bases, in that order; junction bases with no gene match: 8. The germline gives CDR1 SGHNT, CDR2 YENEEA. In DNA, the CDR3 is TGTGCCAGCAGCTTATGGGGCTCGGGACAGGGCTACAATGAGCAGTTCTTC. This sequence encodes CASSLWGSGQGYNEQFF.

This chain joins TRBV2 and TRBJ2-7; 8 bases agree with TRBD1. The trim removed 6 bases at V and 5 bases at J, leaving 6 bases unmatched. The germline V gene has CDR1 SNHLY and CDR2 FYNNEI. CDR3 length equals 13 residues. The CDR3 is CASSTRGRNEQYF. Here the CDR3 DNA reads TGTGCCAGCAGCACCAGGGGGCGTAACGAGCAGTACTTC.